The 22 T cell receptor beta chains below were found in one sample sequenced in a study of metastatic and nonmetastatic thyroid tumors. Using MiXCR, TCRdb re-called clones from the PCR reads. The sample includes approximately 86,000 clones, around 13% of them seen just once. Patients were all untreated before their thyroid surgery. What was sequenced was tumor tissue. The origin of the receptors is a female donor with papillary thyroid cancer or a benign thyroid nodule (not recorded which). Some clones in this sample may be carry-over from other donors' samples.

This clone occurred many times. The chain has TRBV6-6 and TRBJ2-1; maybe TRBD2 (5 bases). The CDR3 sequence is 13 residues long. V lost 0 bases, J lost 8 bases, and 8 bases lay in between. The germline gives CDR1 MNHNY, CDR2 SVGAGI (reference sequence). The CDR3 sequence is CASSYSGDDEQFF. The CDR3 region has the DNA TGTGCCAGCAGTTACTCGGGAGATGATGAGCAGTTCTTC.

This clone came up a few times. A read error may explain this, as a much larger clone is one base away. The chain uses TRBV4-1 and TRBJ1-2; TRBD1 aligns across 10 bases. The CDR3 is 17 amino acids. Germline CDR1 MGHRA, CDR2 YSYEKL. The V segment lost 1 base and the J segment 0 bases; nucleotides outside the gene matches: 5. DNA for the CDR3: TGCGCCAGCAGCCAAGCCTGGACAGGGGGAGCTAACTATGGCTACACCTTC. This sequence encodes CASSQAWTGGANYGYTF.

This clone was counted ten times or more. The V gene is TRBV7-9, the J gene TRBJ2-1; possibly TRBD1 for D (6 bases). This CDR3 region has 14 residues. CDR1 SEHNR and CDR2 FQNEAQ come from the germline V gene (reference sequence). Trimming cost V 4 bases and J 2 bases, with 9 bases left between them. This chain's CDR3 is CASSSGVAYNEQFF. The CDR3 bases are TGTGCCAGCAGCTCAGGGGTAGCCTACAATGAGCAGTTCTTC.

This clone was recorded many times. The chain carries TRBV27 and TRBJ1-5; D gene unclear. The germline gives CDR1 MNHEY, CDR2 SMNVEV (reference sequence). V gave up 11 bases and J gave up 0 bases, with 5 bases separating them. The CDR3 covers 11 residues. CDR3 protein: CALYSNQPQHF. CDR3 nucleotides: TGTGCCCTCTATAGCAATCAGCCCCAGCATTTT.

Remarks on this clone: The same CDR3 can be traced to other DNA sequences in this sample. V gene TRBV5-1 combines with J gene TRBJ2-1, with 7 bases fitting TRBD2. J was trimmed by 4 bases and V by 5 bases; bases with no gene match: 6. Germline V CDR1 and CDR2: SGHRS, YFSETQ. The CDR3 has 14 residues. The CDR3 sequence is CASRRGGGYNEQFF. CDR3 DNA: TGCGCCAGCAGACGGGGCGGGGGTTACAATGAGCAGTTCTTC.

This clone was detected ten times or more. CDR3 sequence: CASSFPGLGTYEQYF. CDR3 nucleotides: TGTGCCAGCAGCTTCCCGGGACTAGGGACCTACGAGCAGTACTTC. This rearrangement joins TRBV11-3 to TRBJ2-7; 8 nucleotides agree with TRBD2. CDR1 and CDR2 from the germline V gene are SGHNT and YENEEA. V dropped 3 bases and J dropped 2; count of bases not matched to a gene: 6. The CDR3 extends over 15 amino acids.

This clone was detected only a few times. The chain has TRBV29-1 and TRBJ1-1; 8 bases map to TRBD1. With 3 bases clipped from V and 11 bases from J, the junction kept 17 bases outside the gene matches. The CDR3 contains 15 residues. Germline V gene lookup returns CDR1 SQVTM and CDR2 ANQGSEA. The CDR3 protein is CSVDITGGYSSVAFF. The CDR3 region has the DNA TGCAGCGTTGACATCACAGGGGGTTATTCCTCGGTTGCTTTCTTT.

V and J are TRBV3-1 and TRBJ2-3; D not certain. The CDR3 covers 13 residues. V lost 0 bases and J lost 4, with 5 bases in between. Germline V gives CDR1 LGHDT, CDR2 YNNKEL (reference sequence). As DNA, the CDR3 is TGTGCCAGCAGCCAAGAAACCCCAGATACGCAGTATTTT. Protein sequence: CASSQETPDTQYF.

This clone was seen ten or more times. The chain joins TRBV28 to TRBJ1-3, with a tentative D call TRBD1 (5 bases). Trimming removed 5 bases at V and 2 bases at J, with 22 bases between. Germline V gives CDR1 MDHEN, CDR2 SYDVKM. The CDR3 spans 18 residues. The CDR3 nucleotides read TGTGCCAGCAGTCCTTTCGGGGCCTCCGGGGAAACTGGAAACACCATATATTTT. Its protein product is CASSPFGASGETGNTIYF.

Comment on this clone: A single base separates this from a much larger clone, so it may be a read error. J is TRBJ2-2 and V is TRBV9; D perhaps matches TRBD2 (6 bases). Germline-derived CDR1 and CDR2 are SGDLS and YYNGEE. The V gene lost 0 bases and the J gene lost 3 bases, with 9 bases spanning the gap. CDR3 length: 15 residues. The CDR3 DNA reads as TGTGCCAGCAGCGTAGTCCCGGGAGACACCGGGGAGCTGTTTTTT. Translating it yields CASSVVPGDTGELFF. The variable domain in full, completed from reference TRBV9 and TRBJ2-2, reads DSGVTQTPKHLITATGQRVTLRCSPRSGDLSVYWYQQSLDQGLQFLIQYYNGEERAKGNILERFSAQQFPDLHSELNLSSLELGDSALYFCASSVVPGDTGELFFGEGSRLTVL.

This clone showed up many times. The genes are TRBV5-1 and TRBJ2-2; 13 nucleotides line up with TRBD2. CDR3 length: 15 amino acids. CDR1 is SGHRS and CDR2 is YFSETQ in the germline V gene. The J segment lost 10 bases and the V segment lost 4 bases, leaving 7 bases of the junction unmatched. DNA of the CDR3: TGCGCCAGCAGCCCCGGACTAGCGGGAGCTGTGGAGCTGTTTTTT. Translated: CASSPGLAGAVELFF. Together with reference TRBV5-1 and TRBJ2-2, the CDR3 gives the full variable domain: KAGVTQTPRYLIKTRGQQVTLSCSPISGHRSVSWYQQTPGQGLQFLFEYFSETQRNKGNFPGRFSGRQFSNSRSEMNVSTLELGDSALYLCASSPGLAGAVELFFGEGSRLTVL.

This clone has a count of ten or more. The rearrangement links TRBV4-1 to TRBJ2-3; 9 nucleotides agree with TRBD1. From germline, CDR1 is MGHRA and CDR2 YSYEKL. This CDR3 region has 12 residues. Unmatched junction bases numbered 1, after V lost 4 bases and J lost 8 bases. CDR3 amino acids: CASSRDRATQYF. CDR3 sequence (DNA): TGCGCCAGCAGCCGGGACAGGGCTACGCAGTATTTT.

The chain combines TRBV5-4 with TRBJ1-6, with D possibly TRBD1 on 5 matching bases. This CDR3 has 18 residues. Germline V lookup: CDR1 SGHNT, CDR2 YYREEE (reference sequence). V was cut by 0 bases and J by 3 bases, with 16 bases left in between. The CDR3: CASSLGSAGFGYNSPLHF. The CDR3 DNA reads TGTGCCAGCAGCTTGGGATCGGCAGGGTTCGGCTATAATTCACCCCTCCACTTT.

Note on this clone: This may be a read error: a much more frequent sequence differs by one nucleotide. Other DNA sequences of this sample code for an identical CDR3. The chain uses TRBV7-3 and TRBJ2-1, with D perhaps TRBD2 (6 bases). Per the germline V gene, CDR1 is SGHTA and CDR2 is FQGTGA. V lost 8 bases and J lost 5, with 13 bases in between. This CDR3 region has 13 residues. In DNA, the CDR3 is TGTGCCAGCGGAACGGGAGTTGACAATGAGCAGTTCTTC. Translating gives CASGTGVDNEQFF.

This clone has at least ten counts. The CDR3: CASSRASIAYEQYF. In DNA, the CDR3 is TGTGCCAGCAGTCGGGCCTCTATTGCCTACGAGCAGTACTTC. J is TRBJ2-7 and V is TRBV11-3; D is undetermined. The V end was cut by 6 bases, the J end by 2 bases, with 14 bases between. From germline, CDR1 is SGHNT and CDR2 YENEEA. The CDR3 contains 14 residues.

This clone was recorded many times. V is TRBV20-1 and J is TRBJ2-2; TRBD2 aligns across 12 bases. Germline CDR1 DFQATT, CDR2 SNEGSKA (reference sequence). The CDR3 length is 16 residues. V shed 0 bases and J 7 bases; nucleotides not matched to a gene: 6. CDR3 DNA: TGCAGTGCTAGAGATGTGCTAGCGGGAGGGATCGGGGAGCTGTTTTTT. Amino acid sequence: CSARDVLAGGIGELFF.

The sample holds many counts of this clone. The V and J genes are TRBV27 and TRBJ1-1; no definite D call. V was cut by 6 bases and J by 0 bases, with 5 bases left in between. The CDR3 has 12 amino acids. Germline V gives CDR1 MNHEY, CDR2 SMNVEV (reference sequence). CDR3 coding DNA: TGTGCCAGCAGCCGTATGAACACTGAAGCTTTCTTT. This sequence encodes CASSRMNTEAFF.

This clone was seen ten or more times. V gene TRBV12-3 or TRBV12-4 combines with J gene TRBJ1-5; 8 nucleotides match TRBD1. This CDR3 is built from 14 residues. Trimming removed 5 bases from V and 4 bases from J; junction bases left unmatched: 4. Here the CDR3 reads CASSPGGLNQPQHF. CDR3 bases: TGTGCCAGCAGTCCAGGGGGCTTAAATCAGCCCCAGCATTTT.

The sample holds many counts of this clone. V usage is TRBV14 and J usage is TRBJ2-7; D is unclear. The ends were cut back, 0 bases at V and 1 base at J, with 10 bases in the middle. The CDR3 has 15 residues. The germline CDR1 and CDR2 sequences are SGHDN and FVKESK. CDR3 coding DNA: TGTGCCAGCAGCCAAGACAACCAGCGATCCTACGAGCAGTACTTC. Translation gives CASSQDNQRSYEQYF.

This clone has only a few counts. A much larger clone differs from this one at a single base, so this may be a read error. The same CDR3 can be traced to other DNA sequences in this sample. This chain connects TRBV6-1 to TRBJ2-7; D perhaps matches TRBD1 (6 bases). The V and J ends lost 7 bases and 4 bases respectively, with 11 bases between them. Germline V gives CDR1 MNHNS, CDR2 SASEGT. The CDR3 is 12 residues long. CDR3 DNA: TGTGCCAGCAAGACAGGCGGTTACGAGCAGTACTTC. Encoded protein: CASKTGGYEQYF.

This clone occurred many times. The chain couples TRBV30 to TRBJ2-3; D uncertain. The CDR3 totals 13 residues. Germline-derived CDR1 and CDR2 are GTSNPN and SVGIG (reference sequence). The V gene lost 4 bases and the J gene lost 7 bases, with 15 bases spanning the gap. This CDR3 reads CAWTPPGGYTQYF. Written as DNA, the CDR3 is TGTGCCTGGACCCCCCCGGGTGGGTATACGCAGTATTTT.

There are many counts of this clone. The genes are TRBV25-1 and TRBJ1-2, with D uncertain. Germline V gene sequence: CDR1 MGHDK, CDR2 SYGVNS. The length of the CDR3 is 12 residues. Trimming cost V 10 bases and J 6 bases, with 15 bases left between them. As DNA, the CDR3 is TGTGCCACCCGAGATAACCCGCATGGCTACACCTTC. Protein: CATRDNPHGYTF.